Presented here are 15 T cell receptor beta chains from one specimen sequenced in a study of early T cells in non-severe SARS-CoV-2 infection. MiXCR, run by TCRdb on the 5' RACE reads, gives a single entry per CDR3 protein. The top ten clones hold 5.5% of a sample with 75,000 to 100,000 distinct CDR3 sequences, more than 12% of them seen once. Sequences were obtained from whole blood. These receptors all stem from an adult who was a healthcare worker with PCR-confirmed SARS-CoV-2 infection or an uninfected control (not recorded which).

The V gene is TRBV29-1, the J gene TRBJ2-3; a possible D gene is TRBD2 (6 bases). V was shortened by 6 bases and J by 5 bases, with 15 bases between the two germline ends. Germline assignment: CDR1 SQVTM and CDR2 ANQGSEA. The CDR3 contains 13 residues. In DNA, the CDR3 is TGCAGCGTGCCTTGGGAGGTCCGAGATACGCAGTATTTT. Protein sequence: CSVPWEVRDTQYF.

A single count supports this clonotype. J is TRBJ2-1 and V is TRBV20-1; tentatively, D is TRBD2 (5 bases). The CDR3 extends over 15 amino acids. V lost 0 bases, J lost 6 bases, and 15 bases lay in between. Germline V gene sequence: CDR1 DFQATT, CDR2 SNEGSKA (reference sequence). The CDR3 DNA sequence: TGCAGTGCTAGAGATAGACGGCTAGCCCTCAATGAGCAGTTCTTC. It codes for CSARDRRLALNEQFF.

This rearrangement joins TRBV10-3 to TRBJ1-2; 10 bases are shared with TRBD1. V shed 4 bases, J shed 8 bases, and the junction held 4 bases outside the gene matches. The CDR3 contains 13 residues. CDR1 is ENHRY and CDR2 is SYGVKD in the germline V gene. DNA for the CDR3: TGTGCCATCAGTGGGGACAGGGGAATAGGCTACACCTTC. Protein: CAISGDRGIGYTF.

V is TRBV3-1 and J is TRBJ1-4; D possibly corresponds to TRBD1 (6 bases). The CDR3 totals 15 residues. Germline CDR1 LGHDT, CDR2 YNNKEL (reference sequence). V was pared by 8 bases and J by 3 bases, with 16 bases between. In DNA, the CDR3 is TGTGCCAGCTCGACGGGGGGGCTGGCTAATGAAAAACTGTTTTTT. This gives the protein CASSTGGLANEKLFF. Full variable domain (rest looked up from reference TRBV3-1 and TRBJ1-4): DTAVSQTPKYLVTQMGNDKSIKCEQNLGHDTMYWYKQDSKKFLKIMFSYNNKELIINETVPNRFSPKSPDKAHLNLHINSLELGDSAVYFCASSTGGLANEKLFFGSGTQLSVL.

The genes are TRBV6-2 or TRBV6-3 and TRBJ1-5, with D unresolved. Per germline, CDR1 MNHEY and CDR2 SVGEGT. V lost 6 bases and J 0 bases, leaving 15 bases between the germline ends. The CDR3 has 16 amino acids. The CDR3 region is CASRSPMEVSNQPQHF. The CDR3 DNA reads as TGTGCCAGCAGAAGCCCCATGGAGGTTAGCAATCAGCCCCAGCATTTT.

This rearrangement joins TRBV20-1 to TRBJ2-7, with TRBD2 matching 10 bases. Germline CDR1 and CDR2: DFQATT and SNEGSKA (reference sequence). Germline trimming cut 5 bases from V and 1 base from J; bases unmatched to any gene: 5. The CDR3 contains 14 residues. The CDR3 nucleotides are TGCAGTGCTCTTAGCGGGAGGTTATCCTACGAGCAGTACTTC. The encoded protein is CSALSGRLSYEQYF.

Only a few counts were recorded for this clonotype. The chain combines TRBV28 with TRBJ2-5, with D tentatively TRBD1 (5 bases). This CDR3 region has 14 residues. V was cut by 3 bases and J by 0 bases, with 8 bases left in between. CDR1 and CDR2 (germline): MDHEN, SYDVKM. As DNA, the CDR3 is TGTGCCAGCAGTTTCGGACACAACCAAGAGACCCAGTACTTC. Protein: CASSFGHNQETQYF.

This clonotype was observed a handful of times. The V gene is TRBV11-2, the J gene TRBJ2-7; weak D call: TRBD2 (6 bases). The germline V and J ends were trimmed by 0 bases and 9 bases, with 12 bases remaining between them. The germline V gene encodes CDR1 SGHAT and CDR2 FQNNGV. The CDR3 runs 13 residues. The CDR3 DNA reads as TGTGCCAGCAGCTTAGATGCATTCGGGGGGCAGTACTTC. This codes for CASSLDAFGGQYF.

This clonotype was recorded a few times. The chain carries TRBV5-4 and TRBJ2-4; D may match TRBD1 or TRBD2 (5 bases each). Trimming cost V 2 bases and J 4 bases, with 10 bases left between them. The CDR3 has 14 amino acids. The germline V gene has CDR1 SGHNT and CDR2 YYREEE (reference sequence). The DNA for the CDR3 is TGTGCCAGCAGCTTTAAGGGACGTAAAAACATTCAGTACTTC. Its translation: CASSFKGRKNIQYF.

The sample holds many counts of this clonotype. The rearrangement uses TRBV20-1 and TRBJ1-6; 9 nucleotides agree with TRBD1. The V and J ends lost 2 bases and 6 bases, in that order; junction bases with no gene match: 11. This CDR3 region has 17 residues. Looked up from germline, CDR1 is DFQATT and CDR2 is SNEGSKA (reference sequence). In DNA, the CDR3 is TGCAGTGCTAGACCTCCTACAGGGGGCGCGGGTAATTCACCCCTCCACTTT. This translates into CSARPPTGGAGNSPLHF.

This clonotype was seen at least ten times. The V call is TRBV20-1, the J call TRBJ1-2; D gene uncertain. The V gene's germline CDR1 is DFQATT and CDR2 SNEGSKA (reference sequence). V was cut by 3 bases and J by 2 bases, with 25 bases left in between. The CDR3 extends over 18 amino acids. The CDR3, as DNA: TGCAGTGCTAGCGGTAACCCCCACATACGGGGAGAAAACTATGGCTACACCTTC. Protein: CSASGNPHIRGENYGYTF.

This chain joins TRBV5-1 and TRBJ2-3; D is ambiguous. V was shortened by 1 base and J by 5 bases, with 8 bases between the two germline ends. CDR3 size: 13 residues. Germline CDR1 reads SGHRS; CDR2 reads YFSETQ. CDR3 protein: CASSLSFGDTQYF. CDR3 in DNA: TGCGCCAGCAGCTTGAGCTTCGGAGATACGCAGTATTTT.

This chain joins TRBV5-1 and TRBJ2-2; D not certain. Germline V lookup: CDR1 SGHRS, CDR2 YFSETQ. CDR3 size: 16 residues. Deletions cut 0 bases from V and 4 bases from J, with 13 bases between. The CDR3 spells CASSLATVLSTGELFF. The DNA for the CDR3 is TGCGCCAGCAGCTTGGCCACAGTTCTAAGCACCGGGGAGCTGTTTTTT. Drawing the rest from reference TRBV5-1 and TRBJ2-2, the complete variable domain is KAGVTQTPRYLIKTRGQQVTLSCSPISGHRSVSWYQQTPGQGLQFLFEYFSETQRNKGNFPGRFSGRQFSNSRSEMNVSTLELGDSALYLCASSLATVLSTGELFFGEGSRLTVL.

This clonotype was observed a few times. The chain joins TRBV28 to TRBJ1-1; D uncertain. The CDR3 is 14 amino acids. Trimming left V 3 bases short and J 2 bases short, with 10 bases between. Germline V gene lookup returns CDR1 MDHEN and CDR2 SYDVKM. The CDR3 region has the DNA TGTGCCAGCAGTTTGTACGCGGGTAACACTGAAGCTTTCTTT. Residues: CASSLYAGNTEAFF.

The chain combines TRBV6-2 or TRBV6-3 with TRBJ2-5; TRBD1 agrees at 7 bases. There are 15 residues in the CDR3. J gave up 5 bases and V 5 bases, and 11 bases lay outside the gene matches. In germline, CDR1 is MNHEY, CDR2 SVGEGT. CDR3 residues: CASSPGTEAYETQYF. The CDR3 nucleotides read TGTGCCAGCAGTCCCGGGACAGAGGCGTACGAGACCCAGTACTTC.